This TCR beta chain was profiled in a study of shared clonotypes between healthy human individuals. This clone was found once. Its antigen is undetermined. Clones were sequenced by immunoSEQ multiplex PCR, and TCRdb holds only the in-frame ones, with some missing. Of around 750,000 clones in the sample, under 80% were seen once. The germline gives CDR1 SGHTA, CDR2 FQGNSA. The CDR3 sequence is 14 residues long. V gave up 8 bases and J gave up 0 bases, with 11 bases separating them. Study-wide results and caveats: The generation probabilities recorded for non-shared clonotypes fell below those of clonotypes shared by all four donors.

This receptor was taken from a woman aged 25 to 39 in good health. This chain joins TRBV7-2 and TRBJ2-1; maybe TRBD1 (6 bases). The sample was memory CD4+ T cells sorted from blood. Subset indicated: CD45RA-negative fraction. This CDR3 reads CASGRGSSYNEQFF. CDR3 in DNA: TGTGCCAGCGGTAGGGGGAGCTCCTACAATGAGCAGTTCTTC.